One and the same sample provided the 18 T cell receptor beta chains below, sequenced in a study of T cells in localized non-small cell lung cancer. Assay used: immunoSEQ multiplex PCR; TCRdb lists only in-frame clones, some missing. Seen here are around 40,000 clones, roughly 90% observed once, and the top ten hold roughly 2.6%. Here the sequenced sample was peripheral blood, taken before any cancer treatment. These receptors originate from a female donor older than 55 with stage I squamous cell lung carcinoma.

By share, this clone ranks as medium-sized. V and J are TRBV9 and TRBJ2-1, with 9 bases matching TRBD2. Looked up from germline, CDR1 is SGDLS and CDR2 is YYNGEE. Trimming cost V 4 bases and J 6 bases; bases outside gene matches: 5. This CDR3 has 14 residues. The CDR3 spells CASSPRLAANEQFF. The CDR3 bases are TGTGCCAGCAGCCCCCGACTAGCGGCCAATGAGCAGTTCTTC.

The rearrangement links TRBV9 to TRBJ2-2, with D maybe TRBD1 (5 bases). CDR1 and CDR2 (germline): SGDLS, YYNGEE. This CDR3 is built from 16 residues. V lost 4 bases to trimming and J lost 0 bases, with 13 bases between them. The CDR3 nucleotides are TGTGCCAGCAGCCCATGGACATTTTCGAACACCGGGGAGCTGTTTTTT. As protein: CASSPWTFSNTGELFF.

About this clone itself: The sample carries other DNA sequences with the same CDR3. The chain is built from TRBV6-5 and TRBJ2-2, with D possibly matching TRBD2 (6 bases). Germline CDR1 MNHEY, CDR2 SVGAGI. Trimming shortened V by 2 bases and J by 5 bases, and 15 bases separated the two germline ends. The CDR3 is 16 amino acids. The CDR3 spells CASSYVAGGPTGELFF. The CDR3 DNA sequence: TGTGCCAGCAGTTACGTAGCAGGAGGGCCTACCGGGGAGCTGTTTTTT.

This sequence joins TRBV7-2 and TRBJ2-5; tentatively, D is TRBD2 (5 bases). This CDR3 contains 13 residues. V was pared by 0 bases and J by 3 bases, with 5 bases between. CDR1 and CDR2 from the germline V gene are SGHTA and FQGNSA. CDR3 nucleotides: TGTGCCAGCAGCTTAGCCGGGAAAGAGACCCAGTACTTC. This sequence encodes CASSLAGKETQYF.

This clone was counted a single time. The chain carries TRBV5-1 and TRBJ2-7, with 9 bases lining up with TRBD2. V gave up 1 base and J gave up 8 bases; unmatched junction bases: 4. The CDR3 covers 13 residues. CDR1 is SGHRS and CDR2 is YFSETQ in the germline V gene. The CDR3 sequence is CASSLRGLAQQYF. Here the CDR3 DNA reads TGCGCCAGCAGCTTGAGGGGACTAGCCCAGCAGTACTTC.

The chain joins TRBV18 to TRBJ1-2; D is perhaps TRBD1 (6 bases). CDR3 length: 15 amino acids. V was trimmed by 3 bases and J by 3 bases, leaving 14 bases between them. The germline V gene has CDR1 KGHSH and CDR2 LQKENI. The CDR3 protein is CASSPPSAGDYGYTF. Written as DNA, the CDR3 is TGTGCCAGCTCACCTCCGTCGGCAGGGGACTATGGCTACACCTTC.

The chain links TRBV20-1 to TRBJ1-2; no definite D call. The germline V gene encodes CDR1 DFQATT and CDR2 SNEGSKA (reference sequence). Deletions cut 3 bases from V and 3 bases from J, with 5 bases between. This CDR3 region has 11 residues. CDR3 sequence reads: CSARLHYGYTF. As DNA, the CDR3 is TGCAGTGCTAGGCTTCACTATGGCTACACCTTC.

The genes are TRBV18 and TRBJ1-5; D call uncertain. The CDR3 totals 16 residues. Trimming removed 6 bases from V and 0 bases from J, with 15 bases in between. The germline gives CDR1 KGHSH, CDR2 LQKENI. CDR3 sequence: CASSPGERISNQPQHF. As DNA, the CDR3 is TGTGCCAGCTCCCCGGGAGAAAGGATTAGCAATCAGCCCCAGCATTTT.

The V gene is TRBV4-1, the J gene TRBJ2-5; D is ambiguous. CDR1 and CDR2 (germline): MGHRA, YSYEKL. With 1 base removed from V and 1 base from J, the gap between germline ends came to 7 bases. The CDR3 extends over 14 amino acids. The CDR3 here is CASSQVLLQETQYF. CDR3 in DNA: TGCGCCAGCAGCCAAGTTTTGCTCCAAGAGACCCAGTACTTC.

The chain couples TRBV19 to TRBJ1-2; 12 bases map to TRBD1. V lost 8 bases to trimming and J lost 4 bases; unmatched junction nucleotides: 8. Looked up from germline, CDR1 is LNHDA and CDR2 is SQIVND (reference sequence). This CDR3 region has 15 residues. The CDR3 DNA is TGTGCCAGTCAGATCCGGGACAGGGGGCCCTATGGCTACACCTTC. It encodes CASQIRDRGPYGYTF.

CDR3 residues: CAWSRQGKNQPQHF. Written as DNA, the CDR3 is TGTGCCTGGAGCCGCCAGGGAAAGAATCAGCCCCAGCATTTT. V gene TRBV30 combines with J gene TRBJ1-5; D is possibly TRBD1 (5 bases). The germline V gene encodes CDR1 GTSNPN and CDR2 SVGIG (reference sequence). V lost 3 bases and J 4 bases, leaving 13 bases between the germline ends. This CDR3 is 14 amino acids long. Full variable domain (rest looked up from reference TRBV30 and TRBJ1-5): SQTIHQWPATLVQPVGSPLSLECTVEGTSNPNLYWYRQAAGRGLQLLFYSVGIGQISSEVPQNLSASRPQDRQFILSSKKLLLSDSGFYLCAWSRQGKNQPQHFGDGTRLSIL.

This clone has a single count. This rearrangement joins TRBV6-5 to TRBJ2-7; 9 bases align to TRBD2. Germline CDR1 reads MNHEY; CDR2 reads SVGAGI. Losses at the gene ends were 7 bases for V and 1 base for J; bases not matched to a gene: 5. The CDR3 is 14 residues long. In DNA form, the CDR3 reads TGTGCCAGCAAGGATAGCGGGAGTTCCTACGAGCAGTACTTC. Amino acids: CASKDSGSSYEQYF.

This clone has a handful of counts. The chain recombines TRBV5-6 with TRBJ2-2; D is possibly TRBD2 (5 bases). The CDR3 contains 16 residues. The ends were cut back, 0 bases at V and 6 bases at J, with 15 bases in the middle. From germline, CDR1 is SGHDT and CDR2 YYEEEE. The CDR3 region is CASSLVTRMLAGELFF. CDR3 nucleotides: TGTGCCAGCAGCTTGGTAACTAGGATGTTAGCCGGGGAGCTGTTTTTT. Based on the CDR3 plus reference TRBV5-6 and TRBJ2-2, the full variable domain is DAGVTQSPTHLIKTRGQQVTLRCSPKSGHDTVSWYQQALGQGPQFIFQYYEEEERQRGNFPDRFSGHQFPNYSSELNVNALLLGDSALYLCASSLVTRMLAGELFFGEGSRLTVL.

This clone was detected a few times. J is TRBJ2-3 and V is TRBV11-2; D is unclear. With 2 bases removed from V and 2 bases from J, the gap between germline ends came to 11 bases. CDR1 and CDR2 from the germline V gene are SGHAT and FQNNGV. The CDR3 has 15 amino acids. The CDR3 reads CASSLRRHNTDTQYF. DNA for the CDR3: TGTGCCAGCAGCTTACGACGACACAACACAGATACGCAGTATTTT.

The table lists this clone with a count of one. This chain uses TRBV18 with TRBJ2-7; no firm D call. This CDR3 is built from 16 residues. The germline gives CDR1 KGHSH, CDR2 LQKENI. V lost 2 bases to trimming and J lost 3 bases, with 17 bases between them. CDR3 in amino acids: CASSPSDGGFGYEQYF. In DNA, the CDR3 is TGTGCCAGCTCACCAAGCGACGGTGGATTTGGCTACGAGCAGTACTTC.

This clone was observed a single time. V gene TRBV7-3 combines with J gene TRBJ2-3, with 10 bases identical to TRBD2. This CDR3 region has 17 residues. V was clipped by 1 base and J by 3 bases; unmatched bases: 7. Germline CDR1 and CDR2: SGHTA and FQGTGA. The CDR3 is CASSLSGAGGPTDTQYF. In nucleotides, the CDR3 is TGTGCCAGCAGCTTAAGTGGAGCGGGAGGGCCGACAGATACGCAGTATTTT.

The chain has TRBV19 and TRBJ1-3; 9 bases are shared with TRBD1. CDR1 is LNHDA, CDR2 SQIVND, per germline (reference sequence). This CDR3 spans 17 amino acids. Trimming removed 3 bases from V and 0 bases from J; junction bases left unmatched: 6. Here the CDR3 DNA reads TGTGCCAGTAGTATCGGGGACAGGGCGAGCTCTGGAAACACCATATATTTT. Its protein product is CASSIGDRASSGNTIYF.

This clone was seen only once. The CDR3 sequence: CASSLGQGSHEQYF. The CDR3 coding sequence is TGTGCCAGCAGCTTGGGACAGGGGTCCCACGAGCAGTACTTC. This chain connects TRBV5-8 to TRBJ2-7; 8 bases are shared with TRBD1. The length of the CDR3 is 14 residues. The germline CDR1 and CDR2 sequences are SGHTS and YDEGEE. J gave up 5 bases and V 0 bases, and 4 bases lay outside the gene matches.